What follows are 25 T cell receptor beta chains derived from one specimen sequenced in a study of T cell responses to AZD1222 COVID-19 vaccine. TCRdb's copy holds only in-frame clones and misses some; the assay was immunoSEQ multiplex PCR. This table has 80,000 to 90,000 clones, over 75% appearing once. Sequenced here: peripheral blood, sampled on day 0 of MenACWY control vaccination. These TCRs come from an adult in good health.

The chain has TRBV28 and TRBJ1-6; 7 nucleotides match TRBD1. CDR3 length: 13 amino acids. Germline V lookup: CDR1 MDHEN, CDR2 SYDVKM. V dropped 8 bases and J dropped 4; count of bases not matched to a gene: 2. The CDR3 DNA reads as TGTGCCAGCGGGGGACAGTATAATTCACCCCTCCACTTT. Protein product: CASGGQYNSPLHF.

The CDR3 DNA reads as TGTGCCAGCAGCAGTAAGACAGGGAGAGAGGGCTACACCTTC. Protein product: CASSSKTGREGYTF. This chain uses TRBV7-9 with TRBJ1-2, with TRBD1 identical over 7 bases. J was trimmed by 8 bases and V by 5 bases; bases with no gene match: 11. This CDR3 contains 14 residues. The germline gives CDR1 SEHNR, CDR2 FQNEAQ (reference sequence). The full variable domain, with the rest looked up from reference TRBV7-9 and TRBJ1-2, is DTGVSQNPRHKITKRGQNVTFRCDPISEHNRLYWYRQTLGQGPEFLTYFQNEAQLEKSRLLSDRFSAERPKGSFSTLEIQRTEQGDSAMYLCASSSKTGREGYTFGSGTRLTVV.

The CDR3 nucleotides are TGTGCCAGCAGATACAGGGCCGCGAACACTGAAGCTTTCTTT. It codes for CASRYRAANTEAFF. The V and J genes are TRBV6-5 and TRBJ1-1, with a possible D match to TRBD1 (6 bases). This CDR3 has 14 residues. Looked up from germline, CDR1 is MNHEY and CDR2 is SVGAGI. Deletions cut 6 bases from V and 1 base from J, with 12 bases between.

This sequence joins TRBV4-3 and TRBJ2-7, with D tentatively TRBD1 (6 bases). The CDR3 is made up of 16 amino acids. Germline values: CDR1 LGHNA, CDR2 YSLEER. The ends were cut back, 0 bases at V and 0 bases at J, with 12 bases in the middle. The CDR3 is CASSQEKDRSSYEQYF. The CDR3 DNA sequence: TGCGCCAGCAGCCAAGAAAAGGACAGAAGCTCCTACGAGCAGTACTTC.

The V call is TRBV6-1, the J call TRBJ1-3; maybe TRBD1 (6 bases). The CDR3 runs 16 residues. The germline V gene encodes CDR1 MNHNS and CDR2 SASEGT. The germline V and J ends were trimmed by 2 bases and 3 bases, with 14 bases remaining between them. The CDR3 nucleotides are TGTGCCAGCAGTGAAAATCCGGGGGCAGGTGGAAACACCATATATTTT. Its translation is CASSENPGAGGNTIYF.

The chain recombines TRBV3-1 (or the pseudogene TRBV3-2) with TRBJ2-2; D not certain. Per the germline V gene, CDR1 is LGHDT and CDR2 is YNNKEL (reference sequence). The CDR3 covers 13 residues. Trimming left V 1 base short and J 4 bases short, with 4 bases between. CDR3 in amino acids: CASSQVGTGELFF. The CDR3 coding sequence is TGTGCCAGCAGCCAAGTGGGCACCGGGGAGCTGTTTTTT.

In this sample, this clone turned up once. The gene calls are TRBV6-5 and TRBJ1-4; maybe TRBD1 (6 bases). The CDR3 is 13 amino acids. V was clipped by 7 bases and J by 7 bases, with 13 bases between them. CDR1 and CDR2 (germline): MNHEY, SVGAGI. CDR3 loop: CASTTGTFEKLFF. The CDR3, as DNA: TGTGCCAGCACTACTGGGACATTTGAAAAACTGTTTTTT.

The chain combines TRBV7-2 with TRBJ1-6; 8 bases map to TRBD1. The CDR3 runs 15 residues. Per germline, CDR1 SGHTA and CDR2 FQGNSA. V shed 4 bases, J shed 8 bases, and the junction held 7 bases outside the gene matches. The CDR3 loop reads CASSSTDRGYSPLHF. The CDR3 DNA reads TGTGCCAGCAGCTCCACTGACAGGGGTTATTCACCCCTCCACTTT.

The V gene is TRBV10-1, the J gene TRBJ2-3; 15 bases line up with TRBD2. CDR3 length: 18 amino acids. V was clipped by 7 bases and J by 5 bases; unmatched bases: 13. Germline V gene lookup returns CDR1 WNHNN and CDR2 SYGVQD (reference sequence). The CDR3 DNA sequence: TGCGCCAGCAACCCCGGACTAGCGGGAGGGCCAGAGAGAGATACGCAGTATTTT. It is translated as CASNPGLAGGPERDTQYF.

This chain links TRBV14 with TRBJ2-1; D not resolved. The germline V and J ends were trimmed by 1 base and 3 bases, with 7 bases remaining between them. Germline V CDR1 and CDR2: SGHDN, FVKESK. The CDR3 runs 14 residues. The CDR3 loop reads CASSQGSFYNEQFF. The CDR3, as DNA: TGTGCCAGCAGCCAAGGGTCCTTCTACAATGAGCAGTTCTTC.

V gene TRBV4-2 combines with J gene TRBJ2-3; D is unresolved. This CDR3 contains 14 residues. Germline assignment: CDR1 LGHNA and CDR2 YNFKEQ. The V end was cut by 2 bases, the J end by 4 bases, with 10 bases between. The CDR3 DNA sequence: TGTGCCAGCAGCCAATCCCGGATAGCAGATACGCAGTATTTT. Its protein product is CASSQSRIADTQYF.

The rearrangement joins TRBV7-2 to TRBJ1-1; D is undetermined. Per germline, CDR1 SGHTA and CDR2 FQGNSA. CDR3 length: 18 residues. The V gene lost 5 bases and the J gene lost 4 bases, with 26 bases spanning the gap. CDR3 residues: CASSQSSTGWAGATEAFF. DNA for the CDR3: TGTGCCAGCAGCCAATCCTCTACGGGGTGGGCCGGAGCCACTGAAGCTTTCTTT.

V gene TRBV6-5 combines with J gene TRBJ1-3, with unresolved D. The CDR3 runs 15 residues. Germline V CDR1 and CDR2: MNHEY, SVGAGI. Trimming pared 6 bases from V and 2 bases from J, leaving 14 bases between. In DNA, the CDR3 is TGTGCCAGCAGGGCCGACGGGCTGCCTGGAAACACCATATATTTT. It translates to CASRADGLPGNTIYF.

This chain connects TRBV6-2 or TRBV6-3 to TRBJ1-5, with 8 bases fitting TRBD1. J was trimmed by 11 bases and V by 0 bases; bases with no gene match: 3. The CDR3 loop spans 13 amino acids. CDR1 is MNHEY, CDR2 SVGEGT, per germline. CDR3 region: CASSYSGDRSQHF. The CDR3 bases are TGTGCCAGCAGTTACTCCGGGGACAGGTCCCAGCATTTT.

The chain links TRBV3-1 (or the pseudogene TRBV3-2) to TRBJ2-1, with TRBD2 as a possible D gene (5 bases). The V gene's germline CDR1 is LGHDT and CDR2 YNNKEL (reference sequence). This CDR3 has 16 amino acids. Trimming shortened V by 0 bases and J by 1 base, and 10 bases separated the two germline ends. CDR3 sequence reads: CASSQDLGGSYNEQFF. The CDR3 region has the DNA TGTGCCAGCAGCCAAGACCTGGGCGGGTCCTACAATGAGCAGTTCTTC.

The gene calls are TRBV6-2 or TRBV6-3 and TRBJ1-5; D might be TRBD1 (6 bases). CDR1 is MNHEY, CDR2 SVGEGT, per germline. Between the trimmed V and J ends, which lost 2 bases and 6 bases, there was a span of 17 bases. CDR3 length: 16 residues. The CDR3 reads CASSYNPAGAIQPQHF. The CDR3, as DNA: TGTGCCAGCAGTTACAATCCTGCGGGGGCCATTCAGCCCCAGCATTTT.

The chain recombines TRBV5-6 with TRBJ2-1; 10 nucleotides agree with TRBD1. Unmatched junction bases numbered 7, after V lost 3 bases and J lost 4 bases. The germline gives CDR1 SGHDT, CDR2 YYEEEE. The CDR3 totals 16 residues. In nucleotides, the CDR3 is TGTGCCAGCAGCTGGGACAGGGGAAGAACTTACAATGAGCAGTTCTTC. It codes for CASSWDRGRTYNEQFF.

The chain has TRBV24-1 and TRBJ1-5; TRBD1 aligns across 7 bases. Germline-derived CDR1 and CDR2 are KGHDR and SFDVKD. Losses at the gene ends were 4 bases for V and 4 bases for J; bases not matched to a gene: 3. The CDR3 extends over 14 amino acids. The DNA of the CDR3 is TGTGCCACCAGTGAAGGGACAGCAAATCAGCCCCAGCATTTT. Translated, it gives CATSEGTANQPQHF.

The V call is TRBV7-2, the J call TRBJ2-7, with 7 bases lining up with TRBD2. This CDR3 has 14 amino acids. V dropped 1 base and J dropped 4; count of bases not matched to a gene: 4. Germline V gives CDR1 SGHTA, CDR2 FQGNSA. CDR3 loop: CASSLGEGPYEQYF. Written as DNA, the CDR3 is TGTGCCAGCAGCTTAGGGGAGGGCCCTTACGAGCAGTACTTC.

V and J are TRBV27 and TRBJ2-7; TRBD1 matches 9 bases. V shed 6 bases, J shed 3 bases, and the junction held 6 bases outside the gene matches. From germline, CDR1 is MNHEY and CDR2 SMNVEV (reference sequence). CDR3 size: 14 residues. The CDR3 loop is CASRDRGADYEQYF. The CDR3 DNA reads as TGTGCCAGCAGGGACAGGGGCGCCGACTACGAGCAGTACTTC.

This chain connects TRBV29-1 to TRBJ2-7; D unresolved. V shed 0 bases and J shed 2 bases, with 5 bases lying between them. The CDR3 is 12 residues long. Germline values: CDR1 SQVTM, CDR2 ANQGSEA. CDR3 loop: CSVEDPTYEQYF. The CDR3 nucleotides are TGCAGCGTTGAAGACCCAACCTACGAGCAGTACTTC.

The chain recombines TRBV6-1 with TRBJ1-2; 7 nucleotides match TRBD1. The CDR3 runs 14 residues. Germline V CDR1 and CDR2: MNHNS, SASEGT. Unmatched junction bases numbered 7, after V lost 2 bases and J lost 7 bases. This CDR3 reads CASSELEGAGGYTF. In DNA form, the CDR3 reads TGTGCCAGCAGTGAATTGGAGGGGGCGGGTGGCTACACCTTC.

This rearrangement joins TRBV3-1 (or the pseudogene TRBV3-2) to TRBJ2-7; 8 nucleotides align to TRBD1. The CDR3 is made up of 13 amino acids. Germline V gives CDR1 LGHDT, CDR2 YNNKEL (reference sequence). The J segment lost 2 bases and the V segment lost 6 bases, leaving 3 bases of the junction unmatched. Here the CDR3 reads CASRVQGAYEQYF. Here the CDR3 DNA reads TGTGCCAGCAGAGTACAGGGGGCCTACGAGCAGTACTTC.

This chain links TRBV5-1 with TRBJ2-1, with TRBD1 matching over 7 bases. The CDR3 spans 16 residues. The trim removed 0 bases at V and 4 bases at J, leaving 7 bases unmatched. Germline CDR1 and CDR2: SGHRS and YFSETQ. Written as DNA, the CDR3 is TGCGCCAGCAGCTTGGAGCAAACAGGGGTTTACAATGAGCAGTTCTTC. Its protein is CASSLEQTGVYNEQFF.

This clone was seen a single time. The chain is built from TRBV21-1 and TRBJ2-7; the D call in the table, TRBD1, was not verified against the DNA. TRBV21-1 is given as a pseudogene. The CDR3 has 16 residues. The CDR3 nucleotides are TGTGCCAGCAGCACCCCGGGCGGGGACAGAAACTACGAGCAGTACTTC. Translated, it gives CASSTPGGDRNYEQYF.